Given below is one T cell receptor (beta chain) in context. The CDR3 runs 15 residues. V lost 5 bases, J lost 1 base, and 12 bases lay in between. Looked up from germline, CDR1 is SGHAT and CDR2 is FQNNGV. The data are from a study of blood T cell repertoires in COVID-19. On the study more broadly: PBMCs, B-cell-depleted T cells, or T cells provided the cDNA or gDNA that made up the material.

In the source study's methods: Estimated nucleated cell counts came from reference gene primer amplification. Only in-frame clones appear in the TCRdb table, and some are missing; sequencing was by immunoSEQ multiplex PCR. V and J calls and clone size are those listed in that table; D and trimming were worked out from the DNA. The sample records 25,000 to 35,000 clones, about 90% being singletons. V gene TRBV11-2 combines with J gene TRBJ2-1, with a possible D match to TRBD1 (6 bases). This sequence originates from a human donor in a cohort sampled during active COVID-19. The sample comprised peripheral blood. The CDR3 region has the DNA TGTGCCAGCAGCCTCGGGCAGGGGTCCTACAATGAGCAGTTCTTC. As protein: CASSLGQGSYNEQFF.